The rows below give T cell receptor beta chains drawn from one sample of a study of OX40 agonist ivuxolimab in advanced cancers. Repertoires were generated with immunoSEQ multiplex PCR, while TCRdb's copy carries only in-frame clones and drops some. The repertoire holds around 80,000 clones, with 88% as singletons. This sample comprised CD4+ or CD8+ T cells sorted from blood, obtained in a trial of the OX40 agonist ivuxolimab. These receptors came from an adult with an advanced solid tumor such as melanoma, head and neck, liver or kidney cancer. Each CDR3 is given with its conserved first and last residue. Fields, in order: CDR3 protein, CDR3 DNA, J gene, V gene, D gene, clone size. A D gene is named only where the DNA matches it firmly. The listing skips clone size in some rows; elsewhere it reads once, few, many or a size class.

CDR3 protein: CASSIGVGYSNQPQHF; CDR3 DNA: TGTGCCAGTAGTATAGGCGTGGGGTACAGCAATCAGCCCCAGCATTTT; J gene: TRBJ1-5; V gene: TRBV19; D gene: -; clone size: -
CDR3 protein: CASTLDRAGNTIYF; CDR3 DNA: TGTGCCAGCACCCTCGACAGGGCTGGAAACACCATATATTTT; J gene: TRBJ1-3; V gene: TRBV6-1; D gene: TRBD1; clone size: -
CDR3 protein: CAISPSGTTYNEQFF; CDR3 DNA: TGTGCCATCAGCCCGAGCGGGACTACCTACAATGAGCAGTTCTTC; J gene: TRBJ2-1; V gene: TRBV10-3; D gene: TRBD2; clone size: -
CDR3 protein: CASSASGTSGSTGQYF; CDR3 DNA: TGTGCCAGCAGTGCCTCCGGGACTAGCGGGAGCACGGGGCAGTACTTC; J gene: TRBJ2-7; V gene: TRBV2; D gene: TRBD2; clone size: -
CDR3 protein: CATSSILASTDTQYF; CDR3 DNA: TGTGCCACCAGCAGTATACTAGCTAGCACAGATACGCAGTATTTT; J gene: TRBJ2-3; V gene: TRBV15; D gene: -; clone size: -
CDR3 protein: CASSMKRGQETQYF; CDR3 DNA: TGTGCCAGTAGTATGAAGCGGGGCCAAGAGACCCAGTACTTC; J gene: TRBJ2-5; V gene: TRBV19; D gene: TRBD2; clone size: -
CDR3 protein: CASSLAGTSGTGGTDTQYF; CDR3 DNA: TGTGCCAGCAGCTTGGCCGGGACTAGCGGGACCGGGGGGACAGATACGCAGTATTTT; J gene: TRBJ2-3; V gene: TRBV5-8; D gene: TRBD2; clone size: -
CDR3 protein: CASSPNGQGAYEQYF; CDR3 DNA: TGTGCCAGCTCACCAAACGGACAGGGGGCCTACGAGCAGTACTTC; J gene: TRBJ2-7; V gene: TRBV18; D gene: TRBD1; clone size: -
CDR3 protein: CATSRDTGANYGYTF; CDR3 DNA: TGTGCCACCAGCAGAGATACCGGGGCTAACTATGGCTACACCTTC; J gene: TRBJ1-2; V gene: TRBV15; D gene: -; clone size: -
CDR3 protein: CASSLPGTSGWETQYF; CDR3 DNA: TGTGCCAGTAGTCTACCCGGGACTAGCGGGTGGGAGACCCAGTACTTC; J gene: TRBJ2-5; V gene: TRBV19; D gene: TRBD2; clone size: -
CDR3 protein: CASSTAQGAGYIQYF; CDR3 DNA: TGTGCCAGCAGCACGGCTCAGGGGGCCGGATACATTCAGTACTTC; J gene: TRBJ2-4; V gene: TRBV5-6; D gene: TRBD1; clone size: -
CDR3 protein: CASSQSSTRTEAFF; CDR3 DNA: TGTGCCAGCAGCCAATCGTCCACAAGGACTGAAGCTTTCTTT; J gene: TRBJ1-1; V gene: TRBV4-2; D gene: -; clone size: once
CDR3 protein: CSVGGTGGVYEQYF; CDR3 DNA: TGCAGCGTTGGGGGAACAGGCGGGGTCTACGAGCAGTACTTC; J gene: TRBJ2-7; V gene: TRBV29-1; D gene: -; clone size: -
CDR3 protein: CASSLFRRIAGEPGNEQFF; CDR3 DNA: TGCGCCAGCAGTTTATTTAGACGGATAGCGGGAGAGCCGGGGAATGAGCAGTTCTTC; J gene: TRBJ2-1; V gene: TRBV27; D gene: TRBD2; clone size: -
CDR3 protein: CASSLFGQVNIQYF; CDR3 DNA: TGTGCCAGCAGCTTATTTGGACAGGTAAACATTCAGTACTTC; J gene: TRBJ2-4; V gene: TRBV13; D gene: TRBD1; clone size: -
CDR3 protein: CASSFINTQYF; CDR3 DNA: TGTGCCAGCAGCTTCATCAATACCCAGTACTTC; J gene: TRBJ2-5; V gene: TRBV7-3; D gene: -; clone size: -
CDR3 protein: CASSLEGSYEQYF; CDR3 DNA: TGCGCCAGCAGCCTGGAGGGTTCCTACGAGCAGTACTTC; J gene: TRBJ2-7; V gene: TRBV4-1; D gene: -; clone size: -